These T cell receptor beta chains were read from a single sample in a study of healthy donors' naive CD4 and CD8 T cells. Each CDR3 protein gets one entry after TCRdb re-called the reads with MiXCR. The sample records roughly 200,000 distinct CDR3 sequences, around 80% being singletons. Sequenced sample: naive CD4+ and CD8+ T cells sorted from blood, pooled from several donors. All receptors derive from a pool of human donors in good health; the sample pools cells from several healthy donors. Each CDR3 is given with its conserved first and last residue. D genes are given only for firm matches. Size values are once, few and many counts, or a class for expanded clones, and some rows have none.

clone_size j_call d_call v_call cdr3_nt cdr3_aa
. TRBJ1-2 . TRBV7-9 TGTGCCAGCAGCTTAGCGACGGCAGCCTATGGCTACACCTTC CASSLATAAYGYTF
. TRBJ2-7 TRBD1 TRBV29-1 TGCAGCGTTGGGATGACAGGGAACGAGCAGTACTTC CSVGMTGNEQYF
. TRBJ2-3 . TRBV2 TGTGCCAGCAGGGAGAACATAGCAGATACGCAGTATTTT CASRENIADTQYF
once TRBJ1-2 TRBD1 TRBV28 TGTGCCAGCAGTCCGGGACAGGGGGCCCTGGCTTACTATGGCTACACCTTC CASSPGQGALAYYGYTF
few TRBJ2-7 . TRBV29-1 TGCAGCGTTGTACAGACCTACGAGCAGTACTTC CSVVQTYEQYF
. TRBJ2-7 . TRBV19 TGTGCCAGTAGTACCCGGGACGGATCCCTACGAATGGGCGAGCAGTACTTC CASSTRDGSLRMGEQYF
. TRBJ1-5 . TRBV6-2/TRBV6-3 TGTGCTATCAGTGAGAAGGGCCCCGGAAGGCCCCAGCATTTT CAISEKGPGRPQHF
. TRBJ2-5 . TRBV20-1 TGCAGTGCTGACGGACAAGGCAGGGGAGAGACCCAGTACTTC CSADGQGRGETQYF
. TRBJ2-7 . TRBV29-1 TGCAGCGGACTTTGGAACGAGCAGTACTTC CSGLWNEQYF
. TRBJ2-7 TRBD2 TRBV5-1 TGCGCCAGCAGCTTGGTCGCGGGAGGGCCTCGTGAGCAGTACTTC CASSLVAGGPREQYF
. TRBJ1-6 . TRBV12-3/TRBV12-4 TGTGCCAGCAGTTTTGGTCAGACTAATTCACCCCTCCACTTT CASSFGQTNSPLHF
. TRBJ2-5 TRBD2 TRBV15 TGTGCCACCAGCGATGGACTAGCGGAACAAGAGACCCAGTACTTC CATSDGLAEQETQYF
. TRBJ1-1 TRBD1 TRBV12-3/TRBV12-4 TGTGCCAGCAGTTCCACAGGGGACGGCACTGAAGCTTTCTTT CASSSTGDGTEAFF
. TRBJ2-3 . TRBV19 TGTGCCAGTAGTACTGTGGCCACAGATACGCAGTATTTT CASSTVATDTQYF
few TRBJ2-5 TRBD2 TRBV30 TGTGCCTGGAGCGGACTAGCCTCAGAGACCCAGTACTTC CAWSGLASETQYF
. TRBJ1-1 . TRBV29-1 TGCAGCGTCCACTCACAGAACACTGAAGCTTTCTTT CSVHSQNTEAFF
. TRBJ2-5 . TRBV6-1 TGTGCCAGCAGTTCCGGACAGCTACAAGAGACCCAGTACTTC CASSSGQLQETQYF
once TRBJ1-2 TRBD1 TRBV30 TGTGCCTGGAGGACAGGGGTCTATGGCTACACCTTC CAWRTGVYGYTF
. TRBJ2-3 TRBD2 TRBV30 TGTGCCTGTACCGGGACTAGCCGCACAGATACGCAGTATTTT CACTGTSRTDTQYF
. TRBJ1-5 TRBD1 TRBV29-1 TGCAGCGTTGGGGAGGGGACAGGCAATCAGCCCCAGCATTTT CSVGEGTGNQPQHF
. TRBJ1-5 . TRBV6-2/TRBV6-3 TGTGCCAGCAGCGAGGGGGTAGGGGTAAATCAGCCCCAGCATTTT CASSEGVGVNQPQHF
. TRBJ2-5 . TRBV5-1 TGCGCCAGCAGCACCGGACAGATACAAGAGACCCAGTACTTC CASSTGQIQETQYF
. TRBJ2-7 . TRBV29-1 TGCAGCGTTGAGAAATCGAACTACGAGCAGTACTTC CSVEKSNYEQYF
. TRBJ2-1 TRBD1 TRBV15 TGTGCCACCAGCAGAGGTCGGACAGGTTACTACAATGAGCAGTTCTTC CATSRGRTGYYNEQFF
once TRBJ1-1 TRBD1 TRBV29-1 TGCAGCGTTGAAGTACTTCAGGGGGCGCGAACAGCTTTCTTT CSVEVLQGARTAFF
. TRBJ1-2 TRBD1 TRBV29-1 TGCAGCGTGACAACTGGGACAGGGGGTGGCTATGGCTACACCTTC CSVTTGTGGGYGYTF
. TRBJ1-1 . TRBV6-5 TGTGCCAGCAGTTACTCGGAGGGGTCAGACACTGAAGCTTTCTTT CASSYSEGSDTEAFF
. TRBJ1-1 TRBD1 TRBV19 TGTGCCAGTAGTATGGGACAGGGGGCGATCACTGAAGCTTTCTTT CASSMGQGAITEAFF
. TRBJ1-2 . TRBV19 TGTGCCAGTGGGGCAGGATACCTTAACTATGGCTACACCTTC CASGAGYLNYGYTF
once TRBJ2-5 . TRBV29-1 TGCAGCGTATATGGGGGGAGCAGGGGGACCCAGTACTTC CSVYGGSRGTQYF
. TRBJ2-7 . TRBV6-5 TGTGCCAGCAGTTACGCCGTCGAAGATGGCGAGCAGTACTTC CASSYAVEDGEQYF
. TRBJ2-1 TRBD2 TRBV19 TGTGCCAGTAGTATGGAGCGGGAGATCGACAATGAGCAGTTCTTC CASSMEREIDNEQFF
. TRBJ2-3 . TRBV4-3 TGCGCCAGCAGCCAAGGGGAGGCAGATACGCAGTATTTT CASSQGEADTQYF